Below, 28 T cell receptor beta chains from the same sample are listed, as sequenced in a study of shared clonotypes between healthy human individuals. Repertoires were generated with immunoSEQ multiplex PCR, while TCRdb's copy carries only in-frame clones and drops some. The table records about 2.2 million clones, 93% of them present only once. Naive CD8 populations comprised CD45RO-negative cells positively selected for CCR7, excluding terminally differentiated effector memory CD45RA+ cells. Sequencing was performed on naive CD8+ T cells from PBMCs. Receptors originate from a man younger than 35 in good health. Some clones in this sample may be carry-over from other donors' samples.

The CDR3 is CASREGGQNYEQYF. The CDR3 DNA reads TGTGCCAGCAGGGAAGGCGGACAAAACTACGAGCAGTACTTC. V gene TRBV16 combines with J gene TRBJ2-7; TRBD1 might be the D (5 bases). V dropped 6 bases and J dropped 3 bases, with 15 bases sitting between them. Looked up from germline, CDR1 is KGHSY and CDR2 is FQNENV. CDR3 length equals 14 residues.

J is TRBJ1-2 and V is TRBV6-1, with 9 bases fitting TRBD1. The CDR3 is 15 residues long. V was clipped by 8 bases and J by 6 bases; unmatched bases: 13. Per germline, CDR1 MNHNS and CDR2 SASEGT. The CDR3 sequence: CASAPRGQGWDGYTF. The CDR3 region has the DNA TGTGCCAGCGCCCCCCGGGGACAGGGATGGGATGGCTACACCTTC.

The chain recombines TRBV9 with TRBJ2-1, with D maybe TRBD2 (5 bases). From germline, CDR1 is SGDLS and CDR2 YYNGEE. Trimming shortened V by 4 bases and J by 8 bases, and 22 bases separated the two germline ends. This CDR3 contains 16 residues. The CDR3 reads CASSPASRTRRDEQFF. The CDR3 nucleotides are TGTGCCAGCAGCCCGGCCTCCAGAACTAGACGCGATGAGCAGTTCTTC.

The chain couples TRBV27 to TRBJ2-5; D might be TRBD1 (6 bases). This CDR3 contains 13 residues. With 5 bases removed from V and 1 base from J, the gap between germline ends came to 8 bases. Germline assignment: CDR1 MNHEY and CDR2 SMNVEV (reference sequence). CDR3 protein: CASSTGSQETQYF. CDR3 coding DNA: TGTGCCAGCAGTACAGGGTCCCAAGAGACCCAGTACTTC.

V and J are TRBV7-9 and TRBJ2-7; D remains ambiguous. Trimming took 6 bases from V and 3 from J, leaving 9 bases between them. Per germline, CDR1 SEHNR and CDR2 FQNEAQ (reference sequence). This CDR3 region has 12 residues. The CDR3 spells CASSNARYEQYF. In DNA form, the CDR3 reads TGTGCCAGCAGTAACGCCCGCTACGAGCAGTACTTC.

This chain connects TRBV13 to TRBJ2-3; no clear D gene. The CDR3 loop spans 12 amino acids. Trimming pared 10 bases from V and 6 bases from J, leaving 14 bases between. Germline V gene sequence: CDR1 PRHDT, CDR2 FYEKMQ (reference sequence). CDR3: CATRPEDDTQYF. The CDR3 coding sequence is TGTGCCACCAGACCTGAGGACGATACGCAGTATTTT.

In this sample, this clone turned up once. The chain employs TRBV19 and TRBJ1-1; perhaps TRBD1 as D (6 bases). This CDR3 contains 14 residues. Per germline, CDR1 LNHDA and CDR2 SQIVND (reference sequence). Trimming shortened V by 7 bases and J by 4 bases, and 16 bases separated the two germline ends. CDR3 DNA: TGTGCCAGTATCCCCAGGGGAGCGTCCACTGAAGCTTTCTTT. Protein: CASIPRGASTEAFF.

V is TRBV9 and J is TRBJ1-2; D possibly corresponds to TRBD1 (6 bases). Germline loops: CDR1 SGDLS, CDR2 YYNGEE. The CDR3 spans 19 residues. The V end lost 0 bases, the J end lost 4 bases, and 25 bases lay between the germline ends. CDR3: CASSVGERQGIGFIYGYTF. For the CDR3, the DNA is TGTGCCAGCAGCGTAGGAGAACGGCAGGGGATTGGGTTTATCTATGGCTACACCTTC.

V and J are TRBV18 and TRBJ1-1; TRBD1 is a possible D gene (5 bases). The CDR3 runs 13 residues. CDR1 is KGHSH, CDR2 LQKENI, per germline. The V end lost 4 bases, the J end lost 4 bases, and 10 bases lay between the germline ends. Here the CDR3 reads CASSHRDPTEAFF. The CDR3 DNA follows: TGTGCCAGCTCACACCGGGACCCCACTGAAGCTTTCTTT.

The rearrangement links TRBV7-9 to TRBJ2-1; D ambiguous. This CDR3 has 12 amino acids. Germline CDR1 and CDR2: SEHNR and FQNEAQ (reference sequence). Between the trimmed V and J ends, which lost 0 bases and 10 bases, there was a span of 7 bases. The DNA of the CDR3 is TGTGCCAGCAGCTTAGCGCATGGGGAGCAGTTCTTC. Protein product: CASSLAHGEQFF.

J is TRBJ1-6 and V is TRBV28, with 9 bases that match TRBD1. Germline-derived CDR1 and CDR2 are MDHEN and SYDVKM. With 6 bases clipped from V and 9 bases from J, the junction kept 9 bases outside the gene matches. The CDR3 spans 15 residues. CDR3: CASRISGTGRSPLHF. The CDR3 DNA is TGTGCCAGCAGAATATCCGGGACAGGGCGTTCACCCCTCCACTTT.

V is TRBV7-9 and J is TRBJ2-7, with 7 bases identical to TRBD2. V was clipped by 3 bases and J by 1 base; unmatched bases: 6. The CDR3 runs to 15 residues. Germline V gene lookup returns CDR1 SEHNR and CDR2 FQNEAQ (reference sequence). The CDR3 bases are TGTGCCAGCAGCTTTGGTCAGGGAGGGTCCTACGAGCAGTACTTC. Residues: CASSFGQGGSYEQYF.

This sequence joins TRBV4-1 and TRBJ1-1, with TRBD1 matching 7 bases. Unmatched junction bases numbered 14, after V lost 2 bases and J lost 11 bases. The CDR3 consists of 15 residues. Germline V gene data show CDR1 as MGHRA and CDR2 as YSYEKL. The CDR3 loop is CASSQPQGSALEAFF. CDR3 DNA sequence: TGCGCCAGCAGCCAACCACAGGGGTCGGCCCTAGAGGCTTTCTTT.

The J gene is TRBJ2-3, the V gene TRBV7-6; TRBD2 agrees at 9 bases. V shed 5 bases and J 3 bases; nucleotides not matched to a gene: 15. Germline CDR1 SGHVS, CDR2 FNYEAQ. The CDR3 is 18 amino acids. The CDR3 region is CASSRLFEREVETDTQYF. The CDR3, as DNA: TGTGCCAGCAGCCGTTTGTTTGAGCGGGAGGTGGAAACAGATACGCAGTATTTT. Together with reference TRBV7-6 and TRBJ2-3, the CDR3 gives the full variable domain: GAGVSQSPRYKVTKRGQDVALRCDPISGHVSLYWYRQALGQGPEFLTYFNYEAQQDKSGLPNDRFSAERPEGSISTLTIQRTEQRDSAMYRCASSRLFEREVETDTQYFGPGTRLTVL.

V is TRBV11-2 and J is TRBJ2-1, with no clear D. V lost 1 base to trimming and J lost 0 bases, with 10 bases between them. Germline V lookup: CDR1 SGHAT, CDR2 FQNNGV. The CDR3 runs to 16 residues. CDR3: CASSLVARSSYNEQFF. The CDR3 coding sequence is TGTGCCAGCAGCTTAGTGGCCAGGAGCTCCTACAATGAGCAGTTCTTC.

The genes are TRBV14 and TRBJ2-3, with a weak D call TRBD2 (6 bases). The length of the CDR3 is 16 residues. Germline V gene lookup returns CDR1 SGHDN and CDR2 FVKESK. V shed 0 bases and J shed 2 bases, with 12 bases lying between them. As DNA, the CDR3 is TGTGCCAGCAGCCAAGACCTAGCGCGCTACACAGATACGCAGTATTTT. As protein: CASSQDLARYTDTQYF.

Comments on this clone: Other DNA sequences within the sample encode an identical CDR3. The chain links TRBV5-4 to TRBJ1-1, with TRBD1 matching over 8 bases. Germline V lookup: CDR1 SGHNT, CDR2 YYREEE (reference sequence). Unmatched junction bases numbered 3, after V lost 3 bases and J lost 5 bases. CDR3 length equals 13 residues. The CDR3 loop is CASSSTGGTEAFF. The DNA of the CDR3 is TGTGCCAGCAGCTCCACAGGGGGGACTGAAGCTTTCTTT.

V gene TRBV7-8 combines with J gene TRBJ2-7, with 7 bases fitting TRBD2. This CDR3 has 14 residues. Germline CDR1 SGHVS, CDR2 FQNEAQ. The junction had 10 bases not matched to a gene; V was cut back by 5 bases and J by 6 bases. In nucleotides, the CDR3 is TGTGCCAGCAGCGAAGTCGGCAGGGAGGGCGAGCAGTACTTC. This codes for CASSEVGREGEQYF.

V usage is TRBV13 and J usage is TRBJ2-1; 13 bases map to TRBD2. The trim removed 2 bases at V and 6 bases at J, leaving 10 bases unmatched. The CDR3 is 18 amino acids. Germline loops: CDR1 PRHDT, CDR2 FYEKMQ (reference sequence). The CDR3 is CASSLTGLAGAGPNEQFF. CDR3 in DNA: TGTGCCAGCAGCTTAACCGGACTAGCGGGAGCCGGGCCCAATGAGCAGTTCTTC. Full variable domain (remainder filled in from reference TRBV13 and TRBJ2-1): AAGVIQSPRHLIKEKRETATLKCYPIPRHDTVYWYQQGPGQDPQFLISFYEKMQSDKGSIPDRFSAQQFSDYHSELNMSSLELGDSALYFCASSLTGLAGAGPNEQFFGPGTRLTVL.

For this clone: Distinct nucleotide sequences in the sample also encode this CDR3. V usage is TRBV4-2 and J usage is TRBJ2-7, with 8 bases aligning to TRBD2. Germline V gene data show CDR1 as LGHNA and CDR2 as YNFKEQ. J gave up 1 base and V 1 base, and 3 bases lay outside the gene matches. The length of the CDR3 is 15 residues. The CDR3 spells CASSQASGSSYEQYF. The CDR3 DNA follows: TGTGCCAGCAGCCAAGCGAGCGGGAGTTCCTACGAGCAGTACTTC.

This clone was observed a single time. V gene TRBV28 combines with J gene TRBJ2-5, with 8 bases fitting TRBD1. The CDR3 extends over 15 amino acids. V lost 5 bases to trimming and J lost 5 bases; unmatched junction nucleotides: 10. CDR1 MDHEN and CDR2 SYDVKM come from the germline V gene. The CDR3: CASSEYGQGRETQYF. The CDR3 region has the DNA TGTGCCAGCAGTGAGTACGGACAGGGTCGTGAGACCCAGTACTTC.

V usage is TRBV13 and J usage is TRBJ2-5; 7 nucleotides match TRBD2. Germline CDR1 and CDR2: PRHDT and FYEKMQ (reference sequence). J lost 5 bases, V lost 4 bases, and 13 bases had no gene match. The CDR3 spans 16 residues. The CDR3 region is CASSSREGGPRETQYF. The CDR3 coding sequence is TGTGCCAGCAGCTCGCGAGAGGGAGGGCCTCGGGAGACCCAGTACTTC.

This chain uses TRBV27 with TRBJ2-3; the D is unclear. The CDR3 has 13 amino acids. V lost 6 bases to trimming and J lost 10 bases, with 17 bases between them. From germline, CDR1 is MNHEY and CDR2 SMNVEV (reference sequence). CDR3 sequence (DNA): TGTGCCAGCAGCCCTCGCCTGGGGTTGGCGCAGTATTTT. This gives the protein CASSPRLGLAQYF.

The chain recombines TRBV28 with TRBJ2-7; 10 positions match TRBD2. Germline V gives CDR1 MDHEN, CDR2 SYDVKM. The V and J ends lost 6 bases and 4 bases, in that order; junction bases with no gene match: 9. The length of the CDR3 is 15 residues. The CDR3 reads CASSKTRTSGYEQYF. In nucleotides, the CDR3 is TGTGCCAGCAGCAAAACCCGGACTAGCGGATACGAGCAGTACTTC.

The V and J genes are TRBV7-9 and TRBJ2-1; 11 nucleotides agree with TRBD2. The germline CDR1 and CDR2 sequences are SEHNR and FQNEAQ (reference sequence). Germline trimming cut 1 base from V and 6 bases from J; bases unmatched to any gene: 2. CDR3 length: 15 amino acids. The CDR3 DNA is TGTGCCAGCAGCTTAGTAGCGGGAGGGGGCAATGAGCAGTTCTTC. Translated, it gives CASSLVAGGGNEQFF.

This chain connects TRBV27 to TRBJ2-2; perhaps TRBD2 as D (6 bases). The germline V and J ends were trimmed by 5 bases and 5 bases, with 15 bases remaining between them. CDR3 size: 15 residues. The germline V gene has CDR1 MNHEY and CDR2 SMNVEV (reference sequence). CDR3 region: CASSRQAEGTGELFF. In DNA form, the CDR3 reads TGTGCCAGCAGTCGCCAAGCGGAGGGAACCGGGGAGCTGTTTTTT.

The V and J genes are TRBV2 and TRBJ2-7; possible D gene TRBD1, 6 bases. V gave up 1 base and J gave up 0 bases, with 10 bases separating them. Germline V CDR1 and CDR2: SNHLY, FYNNEI. There are 15 residues in the CDR3. The CDR3 is CASSEGWTASYEQYF. As DNA, the CDR3 is TGTGCCAGCAGTGAAGGCTGGACAGCCTCCTACGAGCAGTACTTC.

On this clone: Distinct nucleotide sequences in the sample also encode this CDR3. The rearrangement uses TRBV27 and TRBJ2-7; 8 bases agree with TRBD2. V was pared by 0 bases and J by 0 bases, with 4 bases of the junction left unmatched. CDR1 MNHEY and CDR2 SMNVEV come from the germline V gene (reference sequence). The CDR3 spans 16 residues. The CDR3 coding sequence is TGTGCCAGCAGTTTATCCGCGGGGACTAGCTCCTACGAGCAGTACTTC. This translates into CASSLSAGTSSYEQYF.